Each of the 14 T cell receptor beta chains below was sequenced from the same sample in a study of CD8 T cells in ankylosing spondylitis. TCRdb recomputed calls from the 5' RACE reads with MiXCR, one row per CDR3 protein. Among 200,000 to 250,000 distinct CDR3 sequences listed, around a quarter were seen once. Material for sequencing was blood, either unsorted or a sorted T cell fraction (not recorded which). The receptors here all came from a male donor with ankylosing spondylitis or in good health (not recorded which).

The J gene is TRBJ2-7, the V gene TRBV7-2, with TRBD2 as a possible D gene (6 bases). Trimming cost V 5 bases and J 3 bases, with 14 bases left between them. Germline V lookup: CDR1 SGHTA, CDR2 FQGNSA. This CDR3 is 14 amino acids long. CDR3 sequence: CASSPGLAYYEQYF. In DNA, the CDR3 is TGTGCCAGCAGCCCGGGACTGGCGTACTACGAGCAGTACTTC.

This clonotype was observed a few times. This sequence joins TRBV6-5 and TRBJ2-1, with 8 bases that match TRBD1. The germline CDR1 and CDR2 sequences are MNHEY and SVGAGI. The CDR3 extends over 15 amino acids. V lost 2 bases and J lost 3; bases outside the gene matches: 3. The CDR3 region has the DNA TGTGCCAGCAGTTACGACAGGGGTATCTACAATGAGCAGTTCTTC. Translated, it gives CASSYDRGIYNEQFF.

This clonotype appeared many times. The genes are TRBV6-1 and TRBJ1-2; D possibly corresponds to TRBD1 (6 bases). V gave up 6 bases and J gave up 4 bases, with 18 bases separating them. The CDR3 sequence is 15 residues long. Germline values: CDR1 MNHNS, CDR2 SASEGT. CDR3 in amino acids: CASSVARTETYGYTF. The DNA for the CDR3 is TGTGCCAGCAGCGTAGCCCGGACAGAGACCTATGGCTACACCTTC.

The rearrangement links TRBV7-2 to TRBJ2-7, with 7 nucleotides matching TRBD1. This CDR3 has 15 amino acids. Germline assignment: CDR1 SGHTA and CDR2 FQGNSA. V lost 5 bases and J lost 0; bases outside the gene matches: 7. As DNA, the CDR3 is TGTGCCAGCAGCCTACAGGGGCTAACCTCCTACGAGCAGTACTTC. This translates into CASSLQGLTSYEQYF.

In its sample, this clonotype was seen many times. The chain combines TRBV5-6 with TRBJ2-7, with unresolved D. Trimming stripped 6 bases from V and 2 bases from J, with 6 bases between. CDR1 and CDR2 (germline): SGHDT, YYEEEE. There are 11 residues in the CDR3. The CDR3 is CASKGPYEQYF. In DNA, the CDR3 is TGTGCCAGCAAGGGCCCCTACGAGCAGTACTTC.

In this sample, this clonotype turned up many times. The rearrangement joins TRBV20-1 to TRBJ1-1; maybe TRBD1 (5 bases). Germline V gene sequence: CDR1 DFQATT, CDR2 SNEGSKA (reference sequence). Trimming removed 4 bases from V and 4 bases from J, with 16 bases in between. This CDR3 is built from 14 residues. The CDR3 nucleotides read TGCAGTGCTAAGTTAAGGGGCGCACGCACTGAAGCTTTCTTT. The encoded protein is CSAKLRGARTEAFF.

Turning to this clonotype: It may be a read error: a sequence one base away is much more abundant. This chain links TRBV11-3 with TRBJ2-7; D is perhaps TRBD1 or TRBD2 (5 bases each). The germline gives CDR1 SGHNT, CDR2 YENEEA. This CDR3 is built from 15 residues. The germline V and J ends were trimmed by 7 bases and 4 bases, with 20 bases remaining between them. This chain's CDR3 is CASKWSGHSFYEQYF. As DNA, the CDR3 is TGTGCCAGCAAATGGAGCGGACACTCCTTTTACGAGCAGTACTTC.

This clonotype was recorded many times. The CDR3, as DNA: TGTGCCAGCAGTTACGACAGGGGGAACACTGAAGCTTTCTTT. Protein: CASSYDRGNTEAFF. This chain uses TRBV6-2 or TRBV6-3 with TRBJ1-1; 8 bases match TRBD1. The CDR3 extends over 14 amino acids. Losses at the gene ends were 2 bases for V and 1 base for J; bases not matched to a gene: 0. Germline V gene lookup returns CDR1 MNHEY and CDR2 SVGEGT.

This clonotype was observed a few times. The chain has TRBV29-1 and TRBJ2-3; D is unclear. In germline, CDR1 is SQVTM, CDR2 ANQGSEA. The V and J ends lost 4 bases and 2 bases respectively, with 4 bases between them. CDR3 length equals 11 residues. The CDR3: CSVGTTDTQYF. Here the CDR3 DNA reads TGCAGCGTTGGGACCACAGATACGCAGTATTTT.

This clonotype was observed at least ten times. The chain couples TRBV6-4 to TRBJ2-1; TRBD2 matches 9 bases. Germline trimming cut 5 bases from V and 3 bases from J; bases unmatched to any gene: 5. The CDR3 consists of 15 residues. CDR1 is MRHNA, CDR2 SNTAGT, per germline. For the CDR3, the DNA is TGTGCCAGCAGTAGGTCTAGCGGGGTCTACAATGAGCAGTTCTTC. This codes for CASSRSSGVYNEQFF.

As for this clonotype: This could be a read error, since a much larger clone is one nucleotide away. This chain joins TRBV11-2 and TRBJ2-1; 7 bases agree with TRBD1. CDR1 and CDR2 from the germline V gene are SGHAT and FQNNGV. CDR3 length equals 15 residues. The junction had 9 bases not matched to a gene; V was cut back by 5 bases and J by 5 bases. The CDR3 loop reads CASSTVDRINNEQFF. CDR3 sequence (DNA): TGTGCCAGCAGCACCGTGGACAGGATTAACAATGAGCAGTTCTTC.

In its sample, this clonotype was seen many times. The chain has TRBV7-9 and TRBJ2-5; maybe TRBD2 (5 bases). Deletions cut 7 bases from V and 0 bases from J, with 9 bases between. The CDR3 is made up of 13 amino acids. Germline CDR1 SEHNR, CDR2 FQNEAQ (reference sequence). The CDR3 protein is CASNRGYQETQYF. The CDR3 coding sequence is TGTGCCAGCAATCGAGGGTACCAAGAGACCCAGTACTTC.

CDR3 in DNA: TGCAGCGTTATTACAGGTTCTCGCGGGAGATTGTACGAGCAGTACTTC. Protein sequence: CSVITGSRGRLYEQYF. The chain couples TRBV29-1 to TRBJ2-7; 7 positions agree with TRBD2. This CDR3 is built from 16 residues. The V gene's germline CDR1 is SQVTM and CDR2 ANQGSEA. Germline trimming cut 5 bases from V and 4 bases from J; bases unmatched to any gene: 17.

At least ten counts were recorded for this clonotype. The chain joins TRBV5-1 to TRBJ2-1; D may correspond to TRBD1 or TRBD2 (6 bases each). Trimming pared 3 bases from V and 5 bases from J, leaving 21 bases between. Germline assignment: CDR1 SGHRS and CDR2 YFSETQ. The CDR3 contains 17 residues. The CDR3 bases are TGCGCCAGCAGCTGGGCTCCGACAGGCCGGACTAACAATGAGCAGTTCTTC. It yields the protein CASSWAPTGRTNNEQFF.